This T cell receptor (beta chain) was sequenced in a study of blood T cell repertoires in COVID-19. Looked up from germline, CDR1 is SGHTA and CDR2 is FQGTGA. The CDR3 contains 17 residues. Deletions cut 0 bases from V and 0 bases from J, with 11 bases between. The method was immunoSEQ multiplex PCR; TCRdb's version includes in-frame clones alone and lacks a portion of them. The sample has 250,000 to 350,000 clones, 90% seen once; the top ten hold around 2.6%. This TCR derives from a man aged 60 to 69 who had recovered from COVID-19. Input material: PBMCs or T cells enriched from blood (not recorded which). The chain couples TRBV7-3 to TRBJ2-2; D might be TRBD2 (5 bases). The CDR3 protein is CASSLTSVGANTGELFF. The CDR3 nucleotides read TGTGCCAGCAGCTTAACTTCGGTGGGAGCGAACACCGGGGAGCTGTTTTTT.